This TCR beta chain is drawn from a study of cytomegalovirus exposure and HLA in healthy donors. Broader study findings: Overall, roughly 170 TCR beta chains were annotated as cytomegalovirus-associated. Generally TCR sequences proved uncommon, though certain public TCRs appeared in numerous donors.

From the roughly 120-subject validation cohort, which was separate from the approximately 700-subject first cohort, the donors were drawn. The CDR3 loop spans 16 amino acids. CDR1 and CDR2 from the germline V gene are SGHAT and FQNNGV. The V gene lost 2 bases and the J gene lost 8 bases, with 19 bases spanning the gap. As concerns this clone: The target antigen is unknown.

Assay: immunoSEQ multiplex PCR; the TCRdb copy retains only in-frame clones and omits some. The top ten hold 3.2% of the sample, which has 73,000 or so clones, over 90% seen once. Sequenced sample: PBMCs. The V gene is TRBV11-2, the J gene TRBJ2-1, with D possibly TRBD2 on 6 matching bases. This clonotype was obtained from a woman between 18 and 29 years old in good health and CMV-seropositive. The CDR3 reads CASSLSGSMSRDEQFF. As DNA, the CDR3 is TGTGCCAGCAGCTTATCCGGGAGCATGTCTCGCGATGAGCAGTTCTTC.